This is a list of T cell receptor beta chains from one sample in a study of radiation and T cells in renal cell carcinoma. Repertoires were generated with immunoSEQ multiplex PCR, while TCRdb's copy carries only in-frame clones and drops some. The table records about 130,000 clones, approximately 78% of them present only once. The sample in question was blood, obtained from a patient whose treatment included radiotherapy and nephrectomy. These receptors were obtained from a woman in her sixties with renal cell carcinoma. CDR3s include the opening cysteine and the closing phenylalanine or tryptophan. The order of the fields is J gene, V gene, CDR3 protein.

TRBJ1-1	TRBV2	CASSGVQAARDTEAFF
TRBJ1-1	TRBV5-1	CASKGTGGSWAEAFF
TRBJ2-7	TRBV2	CASSPGQGFYEQYF
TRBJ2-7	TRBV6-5	CASSAPGTGIKEQYF
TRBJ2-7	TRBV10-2	CASKQGAHEQYF
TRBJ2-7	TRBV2	CASRNIYEQYF
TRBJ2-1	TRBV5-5	CASSLAGSPSYNGEQFF
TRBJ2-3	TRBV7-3	CASSLSGGRDTQYF
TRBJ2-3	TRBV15	CATSGWTSGNTDTQYF
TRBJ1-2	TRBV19	CASRERGGYGYTF
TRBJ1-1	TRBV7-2	CASNQLMNTEAFF
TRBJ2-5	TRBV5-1	CASTYRAQSSGQETQYF
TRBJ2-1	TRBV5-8	CASSHRLARGEQFF
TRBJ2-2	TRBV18	CASSDRNTGELFF
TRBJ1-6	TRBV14	CASSGQPNSPLHF
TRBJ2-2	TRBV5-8	CASSLFWGLAGNTGELFF
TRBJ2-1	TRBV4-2	CASSQEKLAYNEQFF
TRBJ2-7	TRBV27	CASSLKGYSYEQYF
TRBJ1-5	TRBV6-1	CASSELGGWGNQPQHF
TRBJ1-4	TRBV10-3	CAIAPQGSNEKLFF
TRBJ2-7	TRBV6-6	CASSYEDRVYEQYF
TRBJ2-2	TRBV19	CASRGPGSTGELFF
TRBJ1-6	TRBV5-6	CASSLAGGAGSPLHF
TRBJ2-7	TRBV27	CASQGVSYEQYF
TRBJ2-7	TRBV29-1	CSVELLTSASSYEQYF
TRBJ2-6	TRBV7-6	CASSSTGGIGANVLTF
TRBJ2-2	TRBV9	CASSTGQISNTGELFF
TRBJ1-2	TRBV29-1	CTTEGAPGRGNYGYTF
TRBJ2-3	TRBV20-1	CSERADTQYF
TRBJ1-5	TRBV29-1	CSVGGGNQPQHF
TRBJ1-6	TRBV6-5	CASSYSDSKGSPLHF
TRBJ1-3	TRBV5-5	CASSLVSALGNTIYF
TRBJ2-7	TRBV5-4	CASSPPGQASYEQYF
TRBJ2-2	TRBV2	CASSPDRLAGGWGTGELFF
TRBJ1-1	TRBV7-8	CASSIVLGQGTPEAFF
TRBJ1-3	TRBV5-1	CASSLAGGAYGNTIYF
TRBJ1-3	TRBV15	CATNQGSSGNTIYF
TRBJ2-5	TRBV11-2	CASSPLNQAGETQYF
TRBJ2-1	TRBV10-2	CASSGGLKGEQFF
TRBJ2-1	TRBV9	CASRSLYNEQFF
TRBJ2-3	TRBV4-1	CASSLASSTDTQYF
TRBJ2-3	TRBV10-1	CASSEGFGGRGARDTQYF
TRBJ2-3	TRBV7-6	CASSLAGSRTDTQYF
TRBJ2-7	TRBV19	CASRGRATSYEQYF
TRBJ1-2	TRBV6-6	CASSPTGNRGYTF
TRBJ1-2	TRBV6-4	CASSDSSGMGYTF
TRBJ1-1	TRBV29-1	CSVARGNTEAFF
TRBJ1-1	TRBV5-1	CASSLAFGQNTEAFF
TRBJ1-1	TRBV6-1	CASSDFAGTGGLNTEAFF
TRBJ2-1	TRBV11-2	CASSYATGLTYNEQFF
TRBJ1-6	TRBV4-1	CASSHGQPYNSPLHF
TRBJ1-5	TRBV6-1	CASSPRGNQPQHF
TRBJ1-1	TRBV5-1	CASSLDRNTEAFF
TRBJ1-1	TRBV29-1	CSVGPRISNTEAFF
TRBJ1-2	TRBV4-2	CASSQDFPGDYGYTF
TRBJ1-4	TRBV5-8	CASSLFTGGTEKLFF